Given below is one TCR beta chain in context. In its sample, this clone was seen once. The target of this receptor is not known. One base away there is no much larger clone; base qualities are not given. These data belong to a study of CD8+ T cells in alopecia areata (dated by TCRdb to 2017 to 2018). About the investigation overall: Treated patients were enrolled in an open-label pilot trial of oral tofacitinib at 5 to 10 mg twice daily for moderate-to-severe alopecia areata. Patients stayed on tofacitinib for 6 to 18 months and then had 6 months of follow-up off drug so that delayed response and recurrence could be assessed. For the treated patients, the SALT score, which quantifies what percentage of scalp surface area is affected, served as the measure of disease severity. The study used high-throughput TCRbeta sequencing to examine T cell clonal expansion in alopecia areata, in both the C3H/HeJ mouse model and human patients. Human TCRbeta sequencing covered scalp tissue and sorted CD4+ and CD8+ peripheral blood T cells from patchy and totalis/universalis alopecia areata patients and healthy controls. Biopsies were taken from tofacitinib-treated patients at baseline and again at 4 and 24 weeks into treatment, and several of those patients also had a later scalp biopsy. Scalp clonality was compared among normal scalp (n=4), patchy alopecia areata scalp (n=8), and alopecia totalis/universalis scalp (n=8). RNA was extracted with the PAXgene miRNA kit for fixed scalp, the miRNeasy kit for PBMCs, and the RNeasy kit for mouse skin. TCRbeta CDR3 regions were amplified by immunoSEQ multiplex PCR with 35 Vbeta forward and 13 Jbeta reverse primers. What the authors observed across the whole study: Shared TCR sequences between patients were less evident than in mice, which may be partly attributable to HLA diversity in the patient population. During tofacitinib treatment, many expanded lesional clones remained in scalp and blood, and this persistence may partly explain relapse after treatment is stopped. Because the treated cohort was small and had only one nonresponder, larger studies are needed to examine links between baseline CD8+ expansion and response. Scalp clonality and the number of expanded CD8+ clones among the top 100 scalp clones were significantly decreased by tofacitinib. Lesional scalp, especially in alopecia totalis/universalis, showed higher clonality and more expanded CD8+ clones than normal scalp, suggesting antigenic drive. Unlike mouse skin, which is dominated by gammadelta T cells, normal human skin has resident alphabeta T cells that are also sequenced, and this complicates analysis of the scalp TCR repertoire.

Based on the germline V gene (reference sequence), the CDR1 and CDR2 sequences are GTSNPN and SVGIG. The CDR3 spans 14 residues, from the cysteine through the phenylalanine. The CDR3 DNA has 42 bases and is translated from base 1. Cut back by 5 bases and 2 bases, the V and J ends lie 14 bases apart. Library creation used the immunoSEQ multiplex PCR assay. RNA was extracted from all samples and reverse transcribed into cDNA, which served as template for TCR sequencing. SuperScript III was used to make first-strand cDNA, primed with a 2:1 mix of oligo-dT and random hexamers. Amplification bias was assessed with a synthetic immune receptor repertoire, and residual bias was removed computationally. Turning to the authors' computational methods: Raw reads were preprocessed to remove errors, and CDR3 was defined according to IMGT conventions as the region from the conserved cysteine to phenylalanine. Clonality was calculated as 1 minus Shannon entropy normalized by log2 of the number of productive unique TCRs. Whether each scalp clone was CD4 or CD8 was inferred by checking scalp TCRbeta sequences against the CD4 and CD8 repertoires from sorted blood. Here the immuneACCESS table is served through TCRdb, limited to in-frame sequences with V and J called. Missing clones are a known gap in these copies; in checked studies unresolved V genes cover under half, and the rest lacks a known reason. V and J calls and clone size are those listed in that table; D and trimming were worked out from the DNA. This sample holds under 150,000 clones; around 54% were observed only once. More than 3% of the sample is in the top ten clones.

In light of the paper, this sample's time point label describes: 24 weeks on oral tofacitinib. Per the publication, the treatment or condition label means: oral pan-JAK inhibitor, 5-10 mg twice daily. Lesional scalp punch biopsies and peripheral blood were obtained from alopecia areata patients. PBMCs were isolated by density centrifugation and stained for CD3, CD4 and CD8, and CD4+ and CD8+ T cells were sorted on a FACSAria. The TCR originated in a human donor with alopecia areata. Sequencing used CD4+ T cells sorted from blood, obtained at week 24, from a patient treated with tofacitinib. The chain employs TRBV30 and TRBJ2-3, with a weak D call of TRBD1 (6 bases match). The nucleotide sequence is given as TGTGCCTGGGGACAACAGGGAAACACAGATACGCAGTATTTT. Protein translation: CAWGQQGNTDTQYF.